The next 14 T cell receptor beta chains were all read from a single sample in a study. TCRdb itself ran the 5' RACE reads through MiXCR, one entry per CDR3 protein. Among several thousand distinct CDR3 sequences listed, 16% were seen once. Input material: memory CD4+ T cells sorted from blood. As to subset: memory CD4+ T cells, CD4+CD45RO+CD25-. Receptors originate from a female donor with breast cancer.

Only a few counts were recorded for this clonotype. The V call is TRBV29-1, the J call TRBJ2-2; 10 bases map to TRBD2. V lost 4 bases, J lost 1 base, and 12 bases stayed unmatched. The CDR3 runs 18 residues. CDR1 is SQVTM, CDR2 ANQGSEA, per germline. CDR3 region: CSVARGTGLARNTGELFF. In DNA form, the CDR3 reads TGCAGCGTTGCCAGGGGGACGGGACTAGCGAGGAACACCGGGGAGCTGTTTTTT.

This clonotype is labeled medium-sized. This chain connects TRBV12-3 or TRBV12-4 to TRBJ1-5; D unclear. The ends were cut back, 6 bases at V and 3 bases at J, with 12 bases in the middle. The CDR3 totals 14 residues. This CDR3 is CASRTGLNNQPQHF. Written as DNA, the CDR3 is TGTGCCAGCAGAACCGGACTGAACAATCAGCCCCAGCATTTT.

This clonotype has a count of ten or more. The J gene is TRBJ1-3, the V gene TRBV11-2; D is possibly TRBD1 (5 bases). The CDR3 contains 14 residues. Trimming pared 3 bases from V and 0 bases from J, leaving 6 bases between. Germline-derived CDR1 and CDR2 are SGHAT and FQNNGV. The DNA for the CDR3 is TGTGCCAGCAGCTTTGGGGGCTCTGGAAACACCATATATTTT. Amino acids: CASSFGGSGNTIYF.

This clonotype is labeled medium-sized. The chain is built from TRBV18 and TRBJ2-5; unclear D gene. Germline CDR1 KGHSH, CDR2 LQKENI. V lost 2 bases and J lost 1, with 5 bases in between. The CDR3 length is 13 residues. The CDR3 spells CASSPEPQETQYF. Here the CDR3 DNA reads TGTGCCAGCTCACCAGAGCCCCAAGAGACCCAGTACTTC.

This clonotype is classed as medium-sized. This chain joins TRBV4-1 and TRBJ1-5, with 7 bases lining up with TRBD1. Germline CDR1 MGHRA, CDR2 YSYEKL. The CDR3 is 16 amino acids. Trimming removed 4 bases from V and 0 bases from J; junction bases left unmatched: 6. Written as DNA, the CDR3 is TGCGCCAGCAGCCCGCGACAGGGAATTAGCAATCAGCCCCAGCATTTT. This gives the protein CASSPRQGISNQPQHF.

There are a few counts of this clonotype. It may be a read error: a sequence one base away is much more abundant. The CDR3 sequence is CATSDLCRPFF. The CDR3 coding sequence is TGTGCCACCAGTGATTTGTGCAGACCATTCTTC. The chain has TRBV24-1 and TRBJ2-1; unclear D gene. The CDR3 is 11 residues long. The germline V gene encodes CDR1 KGHDR and CDR2 SFDVKD. The V end was cut by 0 bases, the J end by 16 bases, with 9 bases between.

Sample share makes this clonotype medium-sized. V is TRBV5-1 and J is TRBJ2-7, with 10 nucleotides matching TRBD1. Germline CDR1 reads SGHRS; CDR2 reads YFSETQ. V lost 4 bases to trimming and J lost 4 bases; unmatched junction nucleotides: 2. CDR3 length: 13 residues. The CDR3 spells CASSTGQGYEQYF. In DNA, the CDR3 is TGCGCCAGCAGCACGGGACAGGGGTACGAGCAGTACTTC.

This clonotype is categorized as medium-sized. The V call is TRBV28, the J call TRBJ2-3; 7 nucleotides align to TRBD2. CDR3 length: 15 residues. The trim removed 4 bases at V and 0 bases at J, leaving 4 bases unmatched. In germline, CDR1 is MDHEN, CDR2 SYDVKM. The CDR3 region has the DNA TGTGCCAGCAGTTCGCTAGCGGTTAGCACAGATACGCAGTATTTT. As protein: CASSSLAVSTDTQYF.

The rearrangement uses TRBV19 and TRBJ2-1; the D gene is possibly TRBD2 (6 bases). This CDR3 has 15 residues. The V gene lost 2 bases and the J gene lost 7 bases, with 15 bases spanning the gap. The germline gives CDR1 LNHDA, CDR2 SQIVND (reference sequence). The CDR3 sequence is CASSIFPSVLNEQFF. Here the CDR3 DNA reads TGTGCCAGTAGTATATTCCCTAGCGTCTTAAATGAGCAGTTCTTC.

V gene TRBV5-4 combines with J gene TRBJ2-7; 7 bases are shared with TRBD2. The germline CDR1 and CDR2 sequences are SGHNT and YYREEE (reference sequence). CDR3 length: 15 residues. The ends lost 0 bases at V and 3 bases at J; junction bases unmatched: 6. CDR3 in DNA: TGTGCCAGCAGCTTGGAGAAAGCGGGGCGCTACGAGCAGTACTTC. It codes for CASSLEKAGRYEQYF.

CDR3 protein: CASSREGQYSNQPQHF. The CDR3 region has the DNA TGTGCCAGCAGTCGGGAGGGGCAGTATAGCAATCAGCCCCAGCATTTT. V gene TRBV2 combines with J gene TRBJ1-5; maybe TRBD1 (5 bases). Trimming removed 5 bases at V and 0 bases at J, with 14 bases between. The CDR3 extends over 16 amino acids. CDR1 and CDR2 (germline): SNHLY, FYNNEI.

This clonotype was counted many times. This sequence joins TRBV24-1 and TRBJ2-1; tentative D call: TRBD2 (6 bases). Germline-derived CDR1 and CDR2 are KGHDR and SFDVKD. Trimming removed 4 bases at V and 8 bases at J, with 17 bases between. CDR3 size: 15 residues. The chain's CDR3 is CATSDPLAERYEQFF. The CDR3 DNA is TGTGCCACCAGTGACCCATTAGCGGAGAGATATGAGCAGTTCTTC.

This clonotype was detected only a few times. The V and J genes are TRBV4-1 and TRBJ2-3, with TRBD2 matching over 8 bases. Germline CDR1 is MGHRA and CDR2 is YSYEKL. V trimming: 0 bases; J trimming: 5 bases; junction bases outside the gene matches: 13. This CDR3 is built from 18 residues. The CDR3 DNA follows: TGCGCCAGCAGCCAAGATTGGCTAGCGGGTAAACGGGGAGATACGCAGTATTTT. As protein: CASSQDWLAGKRGDTQYF.

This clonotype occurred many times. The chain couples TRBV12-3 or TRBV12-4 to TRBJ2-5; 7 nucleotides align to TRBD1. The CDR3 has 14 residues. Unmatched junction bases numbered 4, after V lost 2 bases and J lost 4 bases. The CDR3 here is CASSLRGLGETQYF. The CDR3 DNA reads TGTGCCAGCAGTTTAAGGGGGCTAGGAGAGACCCAGTACTTC.